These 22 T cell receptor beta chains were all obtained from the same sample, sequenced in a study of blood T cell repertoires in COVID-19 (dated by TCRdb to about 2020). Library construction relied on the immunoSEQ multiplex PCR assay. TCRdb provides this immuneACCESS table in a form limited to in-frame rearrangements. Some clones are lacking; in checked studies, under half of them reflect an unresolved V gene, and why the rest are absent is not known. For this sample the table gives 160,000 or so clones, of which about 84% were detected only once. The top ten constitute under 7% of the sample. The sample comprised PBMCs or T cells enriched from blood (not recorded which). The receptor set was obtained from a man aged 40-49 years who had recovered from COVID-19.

CDR3 DNA sequence: TGTGCCAGCAGCTTGTCTCAGGGATACTATGGCTACACCTTC. This translates into CASSLSQGYYGYTF. The V call is TRBV5-4, the J call TRBJ1-2; the D gene is possibly TRBD1 (5 bases). V was shortened by 1 base and J by 3 bases, with 10 bases between the two germline ends. Looked up from germline, CDR1 is SGHNT and CDR2 is YYREEE (reference sequence). CDR3 size: 14 residues.

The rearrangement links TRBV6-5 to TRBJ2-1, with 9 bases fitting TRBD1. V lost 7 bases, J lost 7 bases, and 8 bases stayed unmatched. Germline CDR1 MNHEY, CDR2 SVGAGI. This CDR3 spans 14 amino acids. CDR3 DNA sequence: TGTGCCAGCACCTCGGGACAGGGTAGGAATGAGCAGTTCTTC. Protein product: CASTSGQGRNEQFF.

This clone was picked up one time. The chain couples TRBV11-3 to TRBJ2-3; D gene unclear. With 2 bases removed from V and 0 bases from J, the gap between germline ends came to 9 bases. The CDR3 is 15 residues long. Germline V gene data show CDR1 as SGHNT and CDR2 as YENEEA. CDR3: CASSLQVSSTDTQYF. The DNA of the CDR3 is TGTGCCAGCAGCTTACAGGTTTCTAGCACAGATACGCAGTATTTT. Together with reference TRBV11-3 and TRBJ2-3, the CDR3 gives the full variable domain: EAGVVQSPRYKIIEKKQPVAFWCNPISGHNTLYWYLQNLGQGPELLIRYENEEAVDDSQLPKDRFSAERLKGVDSTLKIQPAELGDSAVYLCASSLQVSSTDTQYFGPGTRLTVL.

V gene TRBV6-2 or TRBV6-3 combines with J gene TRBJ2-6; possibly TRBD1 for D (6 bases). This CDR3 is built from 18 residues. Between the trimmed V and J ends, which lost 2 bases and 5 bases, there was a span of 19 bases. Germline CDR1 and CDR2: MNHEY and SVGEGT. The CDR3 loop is CASSYEQGSGPWANVLTF. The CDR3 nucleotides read TGTGCCAGCAGTTACGAACAGGGATCCGGTCCTTGGGCCAACGTCCTGACTTTC.

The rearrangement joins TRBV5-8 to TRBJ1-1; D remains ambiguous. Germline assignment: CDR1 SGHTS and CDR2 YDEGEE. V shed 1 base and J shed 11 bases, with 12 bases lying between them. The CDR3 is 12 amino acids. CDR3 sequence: CASSLLGGRAFF. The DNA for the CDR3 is TGTGCCAGCAGCTTGTTGGGTGGGAGGGCTTTCTTT.

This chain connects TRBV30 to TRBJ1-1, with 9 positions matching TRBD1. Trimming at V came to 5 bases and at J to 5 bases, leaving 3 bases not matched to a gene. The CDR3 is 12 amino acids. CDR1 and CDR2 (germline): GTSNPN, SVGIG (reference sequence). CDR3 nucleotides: TGTGCCTGGGGGGACAGGGAGACTGAAGCTTTCTTT. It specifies CAWGDRETEAFF.

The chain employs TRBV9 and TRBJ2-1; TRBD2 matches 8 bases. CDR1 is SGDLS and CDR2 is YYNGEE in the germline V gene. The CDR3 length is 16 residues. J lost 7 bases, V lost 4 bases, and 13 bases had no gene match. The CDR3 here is CASSRPGSGVRNEQFF. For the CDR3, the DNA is TGTGCCAGCAGCCGACCGGGTAGCGGGGTACGAAATGAGCAGTTCTTC.

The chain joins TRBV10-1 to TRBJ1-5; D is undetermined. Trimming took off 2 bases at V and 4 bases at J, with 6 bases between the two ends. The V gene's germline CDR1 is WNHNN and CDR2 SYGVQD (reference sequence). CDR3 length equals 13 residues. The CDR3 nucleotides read TGCGCCAGCAGTGAGGCGGGAAATCAGCCCCAGCATTTT. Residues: CASSEAGNQPQHF.

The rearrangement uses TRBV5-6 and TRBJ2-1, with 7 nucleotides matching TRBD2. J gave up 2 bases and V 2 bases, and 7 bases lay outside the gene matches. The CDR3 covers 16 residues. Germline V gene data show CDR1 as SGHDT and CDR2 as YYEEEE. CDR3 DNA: TGTGCCAGCAGCTTCCCCCCCCGGGGGGCCTACAATGAGCAGTTCTTC. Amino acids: CASSFPPRGAYNEQFF.

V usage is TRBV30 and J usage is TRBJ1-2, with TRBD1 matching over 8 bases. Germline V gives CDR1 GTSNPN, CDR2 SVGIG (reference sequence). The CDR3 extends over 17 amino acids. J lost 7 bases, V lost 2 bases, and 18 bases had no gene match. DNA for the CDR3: TGTGCCTGGAGTTTTGGGACAGGATTTACCACGGACCGTGGCTACACCTTC. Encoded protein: CAWSFGTGFTTDRGYTF.

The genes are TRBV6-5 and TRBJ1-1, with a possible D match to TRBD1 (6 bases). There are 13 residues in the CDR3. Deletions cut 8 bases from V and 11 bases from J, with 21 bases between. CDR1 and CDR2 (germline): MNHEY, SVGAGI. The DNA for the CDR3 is TGTGCCAGCTCGACAGGAGGTCGGCCAAGGGCTTTCTTT. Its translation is CASSTGGRPRAFF.

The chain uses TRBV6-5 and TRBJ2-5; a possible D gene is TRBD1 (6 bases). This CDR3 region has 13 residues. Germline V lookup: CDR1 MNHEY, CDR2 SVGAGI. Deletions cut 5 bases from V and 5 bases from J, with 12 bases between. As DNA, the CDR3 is TGTGCCAGCAGTCAGGGGCGCTGGGAGACCCAGTACTTC. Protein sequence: CASSQGRWETQYF.

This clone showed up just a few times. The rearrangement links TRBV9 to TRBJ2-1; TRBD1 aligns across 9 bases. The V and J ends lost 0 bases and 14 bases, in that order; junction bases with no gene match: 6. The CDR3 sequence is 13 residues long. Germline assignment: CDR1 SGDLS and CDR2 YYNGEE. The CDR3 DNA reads TGTGCCAGCAGCGTAGGGTTGGGACAGGGTGAGTTCTTC. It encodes CASSVGLGQGEFF.

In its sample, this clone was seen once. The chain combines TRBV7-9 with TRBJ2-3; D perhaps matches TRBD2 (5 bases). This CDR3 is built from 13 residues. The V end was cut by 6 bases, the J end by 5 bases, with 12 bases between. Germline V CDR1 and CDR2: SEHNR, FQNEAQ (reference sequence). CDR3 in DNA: TGTGCCAGCAGTTATGGAGAGGGAGATACGCAGTATTTT. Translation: CASSYGEGDTQYF.

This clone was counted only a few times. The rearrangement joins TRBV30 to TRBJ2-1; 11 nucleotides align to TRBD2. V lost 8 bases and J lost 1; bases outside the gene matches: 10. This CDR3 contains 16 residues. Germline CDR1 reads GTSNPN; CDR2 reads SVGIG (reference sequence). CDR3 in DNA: TGTGCCAGAGGGCCGGGACTAGCGGTTTCCTACAATGAGCAGTTCTTC. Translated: CARGPGLAVSYNEQFF.

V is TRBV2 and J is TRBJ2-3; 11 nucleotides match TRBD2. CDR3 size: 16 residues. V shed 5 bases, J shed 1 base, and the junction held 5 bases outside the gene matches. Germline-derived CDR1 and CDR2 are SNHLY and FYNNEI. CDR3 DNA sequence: TGTGCCAGCAGTAGACTAGCGGGGATAGGCACAGATACGCAGTATTTT. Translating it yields CASSRLAGIGTDTQYF.

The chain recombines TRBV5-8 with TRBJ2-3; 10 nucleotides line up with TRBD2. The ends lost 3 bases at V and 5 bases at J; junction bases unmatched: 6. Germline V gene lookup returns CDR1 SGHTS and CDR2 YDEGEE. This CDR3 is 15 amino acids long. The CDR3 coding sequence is TGTGCCAGCAGCTGGAGCGGGGGGGCTCGAGATACGCAGTATTTT. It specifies CASSWSGGARDTQYF.

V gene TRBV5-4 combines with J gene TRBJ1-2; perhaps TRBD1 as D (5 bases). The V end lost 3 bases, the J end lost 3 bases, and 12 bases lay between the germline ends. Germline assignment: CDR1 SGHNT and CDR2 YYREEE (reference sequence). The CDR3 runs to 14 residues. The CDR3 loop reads CASSSPPGHYGYTF. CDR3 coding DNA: TGTGCCAGCAGCTCCCCCCCAGGGCACTATGGCTACACCTTC. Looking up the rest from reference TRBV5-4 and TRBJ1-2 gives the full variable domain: ETGVTQSPTHLIKTRGQQVTLRCSSQSGHNTVSWYQQALGQGPQFIFQYYREEENGRGNFPPRFSGLQFPNYSSELNVNALELDDSALYLCASSSPPGHYGYTFGSGTRLTVV.

The CDR3 coding sequence is TGTGCCAGCAGCTCGAACATGAACACTGAAGCTTTCTTT. Encoded protein: CASSSNMNTEAFF. The gene calls are TRBV7-3 and TRBJ1-1; D remains unclear. There are 13 residues in the CDR3. V gave up 4 bases and J gave up 0 bases, with 6 bases separating them. Germline CDR1 is SGHTA and CDR2 is FQGTGA.

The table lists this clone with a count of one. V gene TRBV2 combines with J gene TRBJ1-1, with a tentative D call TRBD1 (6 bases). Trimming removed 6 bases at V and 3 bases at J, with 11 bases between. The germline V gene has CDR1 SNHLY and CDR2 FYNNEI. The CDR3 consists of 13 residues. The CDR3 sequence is CASSQDRDTEAFF. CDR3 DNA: TGTGCCAGCAGCCAGGACAGAGACACTGAAGCTTTCTTT.

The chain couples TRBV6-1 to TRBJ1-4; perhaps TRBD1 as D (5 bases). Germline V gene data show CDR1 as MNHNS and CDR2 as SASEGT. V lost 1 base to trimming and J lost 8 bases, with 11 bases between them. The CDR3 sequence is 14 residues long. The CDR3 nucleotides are TGTGCCAGCAGTGAAGTAAGGGGAGGCGAAAAACTGTTTTTT. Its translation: CASSEVRGGEKLFF.

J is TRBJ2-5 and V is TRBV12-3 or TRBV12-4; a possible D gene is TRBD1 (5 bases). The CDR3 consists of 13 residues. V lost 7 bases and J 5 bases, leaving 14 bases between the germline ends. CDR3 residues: CASTVGRVETQYF. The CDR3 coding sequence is TGTGCCAGCACGGTTGGCAGGGTGGAGACCCAGTACTTC.